The TCR beta chain described here comes from a study of control samples from healthy donors and cancer patients. The CDR3 is 15 amino acids. Germline V gene data show CDR1 as SGHAT and CDR2 as FQNNGV. Between the trimmed V and J ends, which lost 0 bases and 0 bases, there was a span of 8 bases. Profiled with immunoSEQ multiplex PCR; TCRdb holds only in-frame clones, not every one. The sample carries around 78,000 clones, around 94% recorded once. This clonotype originated in a woman younger than 35 in good health. The sample comprised blood. The chain couples TRBV11-2 to TRBJ1-2, with D uncertain. The CDR3 region has the DNA TGTGCCAGCAGCTTAGATTTCACCTCTAACTATGGCTACACCTTC. It specifies CASSLDFTSNYGYTF.